These 20 T cell receptor beta chains were sequenced from one sample in a study of CD8 T cells in ankylosing spondylitis. TCRdb re-derived calls from the 5' RACE reads in MiXCR, one entry per CDR3 protein. The sample contains under 400,000 distinct CDR3 sequences, roughly 11% of which appear only once. The sequenced sample was blood, either unsorted or a sorted T cell fraction (not recorded which). The receptors come from a female donor with ankylosing spondylitis or in good health (not recorded which).

This clonotype was detected a few times. The chain recombines TRBV7-2 with TRBJ1-1; D ambiguous. V was trimmed by 5 bases and J by 1 base, leaving 11 bases between them. The CDR3 length is 14 residues. CDR1 is SGHTA, CDR2 FQGNSA, per germline. This CDR3 is CASSLTSTNTEAFF. CDR3 nucleotide sequence: TGTGCCAGCAGCCTTACATCCACGAACACTGAAGCTTTCTTT. The full variable domain, in which reference TRBV7-2 and TRBJ1-1 provide the parts outside the CDR3, is GAGVSQSPSNKVTEKGKDVELRCDPISGHTALYWYRQSLGQGLEFLIYFQGNSAPDKSGLPSDRFSAERTGGSVSTLTIQRTQQEDSAVYLCASSLTSTNTEAFFGQGTRLTVV.

The CDR3 coding sequence is TGCAGTGCTAGAGCCGTGTCGGCAGGCGACACTGAAGCTTTCTTT. This gives the protein CSARAVSAGDTEAFF. The chain combines TRBV20-1 with TRBJ1-1, with D unclear. The V end lost 1 base, the J end lost 3 bases, and 15 bases lay between the germline ends. Per germline, CDR1 DFQATT and CDR2 SNEGSKA (reference sequence). CDR3 length: 15 amino acids.

CDR3 amino acids: CASSPGTRGVYGYTF. CDR3 in DNA: TGTGCCAGCAGCCCCGGGACAAGGGGCGTCTATGGCTACACCTTC. This chain links TRBV27 with TRBJ1-2; weak D call: TRBD1 (6 bases). The V and J ends lost 6 bases and 4 bases respectively, with 18 bases between them. The CDR3 totals 15 residues. Germline CDR1 and CDR2: MNHEY and SMNVEV (reference sequence).

This clonotype turned up a few times. The V call is TRBV20-1, the J call TRBJ2-3; D unclear. This CDR3 is built from 14 residues. V was pared by 1 base and J by 7 bases, with 15 bases between. Germline CDR1 reads DFQATT; CDR2 reads SNEGSKA (reference sequence). CDR3 amino acids: CSARVDRGLNTQYF. CDR3 nucleotides: TGCAGTGCTAGAGTCGACCGAGGCCTTAATACGCAGTATTTT.

The rearrangement joins TRBV5-4 to TRBJ1-2, with TRBD1 matching over 7 bases. The germline CDR1 and CDR2 sequences are SGHNT and YYREEE (reference sequence). J was trimmed by 7 bases and V by 3 bases; bases with no gene match: 12. The CDR3 extends over 15 amino acids. CDR3 sequence (DNA): TGTGCCAGCAGCTCGGACAGGACCTCAACGCGTGGCTACACCTTC. This gives the protein CASSSDRTSTRGYTF. Full variable domain (missing parts from reference TRBV5-4 and TRBJ1-2): ETGVTQSPTHLIKTRGQQVTLRCSSQSGHNTVSWYQQALGQGPQFIFQYYREEENGRGNFPPRFSGLQFPNYSSELNVNALELDDSALYLCASSSDRTSTRGYTFGSGTRLTVV.

The chain couples TRBV24-1 to TRBJ2-3; 7 nucleotides agree with TRBD1. Germline V lookup: CDR1 KGHDR, CDR2 SFDVKD. This CDR3 is built from 14 residues. V was clipped by 9 bases and J by 0 bases; unmatched bases: 5. The DNA for the CDR3 is TGTGCCACCGGGACAGCCTTTAGCACAGATACGCAGTATTTT. As protein: CATGTAFSTDTQYF.

This clonotype was observed many times. The rearrangement links TRBV5-6 to TRBJ1-1, with 9 bases that match TRBD1. The CDR3 is 15 amino acids. Germline V gene sequence: CDR1 SGHDT, CDR2 YYEEEE. After removal of 3 bases from V and 10 bases from J, the junction contained 13 bases not matched to a gene. The CDR3 here is CASSSSPGTGMVAFF. The CDR3 DNA is TGTGCCAGCAGCTCCAGTCCCGGGACAGGGATGGTAGCTTTCTTT.

This clonotype was counted many times. V gene TRBV20-1 combines with J gene TRBJ2-5; 11 bases match TRBD2. Losses at the gene ends were 6 bases for V and 4 bases for J; bases not matched to a gene: 7. Germline V gives CDR1 DFQATT, CDR2 SNEGSKA (reference sequence). The CDR3 spans 14 residues. CDR3 bases: TGCAGTGCCGGTACTAGCGGGAGAAGAGAGACCCAGTACTTC. The encoded protein is CSAGTSGRRETQYF.

This sequence joins TRBV7-3 and TRBJ2-3; D remains unclear. This CDR3 contains 13 residues. In germline, CDR1 is SGHTA, CDR2 FQGTGA. V was cut by 4 bases and J by 0 bases, with 5 bases left in between. Here the CDR3 reads CASSWSSTDTQYF. In DNA form, the CDR3 reads TGTGCCAGCAGCTGGTCGAGCACAGATACGCAGTATTTT.

This clonotype showed up many times. This rearrangement joins TRBV7-6 to TRBJ2-1; a possible D gene is TRBD2 (5 bases). The length of the CDR3 is 15 residues. Germline V CDR1 and CDR2: SGHVS, FNYEAQ. Trimming left V 5 bases short and J 0 bases short, with 11 bases between. The DNA of the CDR3 is TGTGCCAGCAGCCGAGGGATGAGCTCCTACAATGAGCAGTTCTTC. Amino acid sequence: CASSRGMSSYNEQFF.

This clonotype was recorded many times. V usage is TRBV19 and J usage is TRBJ1-1; D is undetermined. Per the germline V gene, CDR1 is LNHDA and CDR2 is SQIVND (reference sequence). The CDR3 consists of 11 residues. V lost 4 bases, J lost 7 bases, and 7 bases lay in between. CDR3: CASSKTLEAFF. The CDR3 DNA reads TGTGCCAGTAGTAAGACACTTGAAGCTTTCTTT. The full variable domain, with the rest looked up from reference TRBV19 and TRBJ1-1, is DGGITQSPKYLFRKEGQNVTLSCEQNLNHDAMYWYRQDPGQGLRLIYYSQIVNDFQKGDIAEGYSVSREKKESFPLTVTSAQKNPTAFYLCASSKTLEAFFGQGTRLTVV.

This clonotype was picked up many times. The rearrangement joins TRBV29-1 to TRBJ2-5, with TRBD1 matching over 7 bases. The length of the CDR3 is 12 residues. The trim removed 8 bases at V and 3 bases at J, leaving 6 bases unmatched. The germline V gene encodes CDR1 SQVTM and CDR2 ANQGSEA. The CDR3, as DNA: TGCAGCTCGGACAGGTCCAAAGAGACCCAGTACTTC. Its translation is CSSDRSKETQYF.

This clonotype came up a few times. The chain employs TRBV27 and TRBJ2-1; the D gene could be TRBD1 or TRBD2 (5 bases each). Germline V gene sequence: CDR1 MNHEY, CDR2 SMNVEV (reference sequence). V lost 10 bases and J 7 bases, leaving 17 bases between the germline ends. The CDR3 contains 13 residues. CDR3 DNA sequence: TGTGCCATCCTGACCCAGGGCGGGAATGAGCAGTTCTTC. This translates into CAILTQGGNEQFF.

This clonotype was seen many times. CDR3 sequence: CASSQGLASYNEQFF. CDR3 DNA sequence: TGTGCCAGCAGCCAAGGACTAGCCTCCTACAATGAGCAGTTCTTC. The rearrangement uses TRBV4-2 and TRBJ2-1; TRBD2 matches at 7 bases. The J segment lost 0 bases and the V segment lost 1 base, leaving 0 bases of the junction unmatched. The germline V gene has CDR1 LGHNA and CDR2 YNFKEQ. The length of the CDR3 is 15 residues.

This clonotype was seen ten or more times. V is TRBV18 and J is TRBJ1-2; a weak D match, TRBD1 (6 bases). V lost 3 bases and J lost 4, with 15 bases in between. Germline assignment: CDR1 KGHSH and CDR2 LQKENI. The CDR3 spans 15 residues. The CDR3 DNA reads TGTGCCAGCTCACCCAATTTCGACAGGCCCTATGGCTACACCTTC. Translated, it gives CASSPNFDRPYGYTF.

The table lists this clonotype with many counts. The genes are TRBV20-1 and TRBJ1-4; D remains unclear. The length of the CDR3 is 16 residues. Per germline, CDR1 DFQATT and CDR2 SNEGSKA (reference sequence). V lost 0 bases and J 4 bases, leaving 15 bases between the germline ends. CDR3 loop: CSARDLPGRSNEKLFF. DNA of the CDR3: TGCAGTGCTAGAGATCTTCCGGGGAGGAGTAATGAAAAACTGTTTTTT.

Regarding this clonotype: Given a much more abundant clone one base away, this may be a read error. This sequence joins TRBV5-1 and TRBJ2-2; TRBD1 or TRBD2 may be the D gene (5 bases each). The CDR3 is 15 residues long. CDR1 is SGHRS and CDR2 is YFSETQ in the germline V gene. CDR3 protein: CASRPDTSNTGDLFF. The DNA of the CDR3 is TGCGCCAGCAGGCCGGACACATCGAACACCGGGGATCTGTTTTTT.

This clonotype was recorded many times. The chain carries TRBV11-2 and TRBJ2-5, with 7 bases matching TRBD2. Unmatched junction bases numbered 6, after V lost 1 base and J lost 4 bases. Germline lookup yields CDR1 SGHAT and CDR2 FQNNGV. The CDR3 is 15 residues long. CDR3 amino acids: CASSLGQTSPETQYF. Written as DNA, the CDR3 is TGTGCCAGCAGCTTAGGTCAGACTAGCCCAGAGACCCAGTACTTC.

The V call is TRBV20-1, the J call TRBJ2-5, with 9 nucleotides matching TRBD2. CDR1 and CDR2 from the germline V gene are DFQATT and SNEGSKA (reference sequence). The CDR3 covers 16 residues. V gave up 5 bases and J gave up 3 bases; unmatched junction bases: 13. The CDR3 sequence: CSAVVVRGGLEETQYF. CDR3 nucleotide sequence: TGCAGTGCTGTAGTGGTGCGGGGGGGCCTCGAAGAGACCCAGTACTTC.

This clonotype was observed a few times. The J gene is TRBJ2-2, the V gene TRBV25-1; TRBD1 aligns across 7 bases. This CDR3 comprises 16 residues. The V gene end was trimmed by 1 base and the J gene end by 6 bases; junction bases not matched to a gene: 8. Per the germline V gene, CDR1 is MGHDK and CDR2 is SYGVNS. CDR3 in DNA: TGTGCCAGCAGTGAATCTGAGACAGGGATGGCCGGGGAGCTGTTTTTT. This translates into CASSESETGMAGELFF.